This paragraph covers one TCR beta chain sequence. Its target is not known. The CDR3 is 15 residues long. J gave up 4 bases and V 5 bases, and 6 bases lay outside the gene matches. Germline V gene lookup returns CDR1 SGHAT and CDR2 FQNNGV. This sample was included in a study of cytomegalovirus exposure and HLA in healthy donors. Study observations and caveats: Most TCR beta V segments were productive about 87% or about 30% of the time in an earlier analysis. A later analysis linked a missense variant in DCLRE1C to the trimming of TCR beta V and J genes.

The PCR used 60 Vbeta and 13 Jbeta primers. Using immunoSEQ multiplex PCR, the repertoire was profiled, and TCRdb retains in-frame clones only, with some absent. The profile shows approximately 150,000 clones, roughly 77% of them singletons. What was sequenced was PBMCs. V is TRBV11-2 and J is TRBJ2-5; TRBD1 matches at 11 bases. This clonotype originated in a man aged 25 to 45 in good health and CMV-seropositive. In DNA, the CDR3 is TGTGCCAGCAGCGGTGGACAGGGGGCGCCAGAGACCCAGTACTTC. It encodes CASSGGQGAPETQYF. Combining the CDR3 with reference TRBV11-2 and TRBJ2-5 gives the whole variable domain EAGVAQSPRYKIIEKRQSVAFWCNPISGHATLYWYQQILGQGPKLLIQFQNNGVVDDSQLPKDRFSAERLKGVDSTLKIQPAKLEDSAVYLCASSGGQGAPETQYFGPGTRLLVL.